This record looks at one TCR beta chain sequence and its context. Its specificity is unknown. This sample was taken from a study of shared clonotypes between healthy human individuals. Study results and limitations: Lower generation probabilities were found for non-shared clonotypes than for those shared by all four donors. Relative to memory subsets, naive subsets generally showed larger estimated richness.

The CDR3 has 17 residues. V trimming: 4 bases; J trimming: 5 bases; junction bases outside the gene matches: 6. Looked up from germline, CDR1 is SGHVS and CDR2 is FNYEAQ. Around 200 ng DNA, 25,000 to 30,000 T cell genomes, went into each sorted-subset replicate PCR. This table comes from immunoSEQ multiplex PCR, and its TCRdb copy is limited to in-frame clones, with some not included. The sample includes fewer than 850,000 clones, around 90% of them seen just once. The clonotype originates from a man younger than 35 in good health. Some clones in this sample may be carry-over from other donors' samples. The sequencing sample was made of memory CD8+ T cells from PBMCs. Subset given: CD45RO+ cells pooled with CCR7-negative TemRA cells. The V and J genes are TRBV7-6 and TRBJ2-1; TRBD2 agrees at 15 bases. The DNA for the CDR3 is TGTGCCAGCAGCTCCCGGACTAGCGGGAGGGGCGACAATGAGCAGTTCTTC. This encodes CASSSRTSGRGDNEQFF.